Below are 12 T cell receptor beta chains sequenced from a single sample in a study of blood T cell repertoires in COVID-19 (dated by TCRdb to about 2020). Receptor libraries were prepared by the immunoSEQ multiplex PCR assay. This immuneACCESS table, as held by TCRdb, lists in-frame sequences with V and J called but not all clones. Of the missing ones, under half trace to an unresolved V gene in checked studies; the others have no known cause. The sample yields approximately 500,000 clones; approximately 89% were counted once. The ten largest clonotypes hold around 0.95% of the sample. Sequencing input: peripheral blood. All receptors come from a man between 18 and 35 years old with COVID-19, enrolled during active disease.

CDR3 in DNA: TGCGCCAGCAGCTCCGGAGCAGGGAATGAGCAGTTCTTC. Translated: CASSSGAGNEQFF. The V call is TRBV5-1, the J call TRBJ2-1; TRBD1 is a possible D gene (5 bases). The CDR3 has 13 residues. Germline V gene lookup returns CDR1 SGHRS and CDR2 YFSETQ. V was cut by 3 bases and J by 7 bases, with 11 bases left in between.

The rearrangement joins TRBV11-3 to TRBJ2-3; perhaps TRBD2 as D (5 bases). CDR1 is SGHNT, CDR2 YENEEA, per germline. This CDR3 region has 13 residues. This CDR3 reads CGASSGYGDTQYF. The CDR3 DNA reads as TGTGGGGCCTCCAGCGGATATGGAGATACGCAGTATTTT.

The chain uses TRBV11-3 and TRBJ2-1, with 11 positions matching TRBD2. This CDR3 has 16 residues. After removal of 5 bases from V and 8 bases from J, the junction contained 11 bases not matched to a gene. CDR1 is SGHNT and CDR2 is YENEEA in the germline V gene. CDR3 sequence reads: CASSRTSGPLRDEQFF. The CDR3 region has the DNA TGTGCCAGCAGCCGGACTAGCGGGCCCCTCAGGGATGAGCAGTTCTTC.

V is TRBV2 and J is TRBJ2-7; 7 nucleotides agree with TRBD2. The V gene end was trimmed by 6 bases and the J gene end by 3 bases; junction bases not matched to a gene: 5. The CDR3 length is 13 residues. Germline-derived CDR1 and CDR2 are SNHLY and FYNNEI. CDR3 protein: CASRGEGSYEQYF. DNA for the CDR3: TGTGCCAGCAGGGGGGAGGGGAGCTACGAGCAGTACTTC.

The V call is TRBV25-1, the J call TRBJ1-2, with 11 bases identical to TRBD1. This CDR3 has 16 residues. Germline V gene lookup returns CDR1 MGHDK and CDR2 SYGVNS. Trimming removed 3 bases from V and 2 bases from J; junction bases left unmatched: 5. CDR3 amino acids: CASSDMGTGGNYGYTF. CDR3 in DNA: TGTGCCAGCAGTGATATGGGGACAGGGGGAAACTATGGCTACACCTTC.

The V call is TRBV5-6, the J call TRBJ2-7; TRBD1 might be the D (6 bases). CDR1 is SGHDT, CDR2 YYEEEE, per germline. The V gene lost 4 bases and the J gene lost 2 bases, with 13 bases spanning the gap. CDR3 length equals 14 residues. The CDR3 nucleotides read TGTGCCAGCAGCCCGACAGGATCGACCTACGAGCAGTACTTC. Residues: CASSPTGSTYEQYF. The variable domain in full, completed from reference TRBV5-6 and TRBJ2-7, reads DAGVTQSPTHLIKTRGQQVTLRCSPKSGHDTVSWYQQALGQGPQFIFQYYEEEERQRGNFPDRFSGHQFPNYSSELNVNALLLGDSALYLCASSPTGSTYEQYFGPGTRLTVT.

The chain carries TRBV25-1 and TRBJ2-5; D is uncertain. Germline V gene lookup returns CDR1 MGHDK and CDR2 SYGVNS. Deletions cut 3 bases from V and 5 bases from J, with 13 bases between. The CDR3 sequence is 14 residues long. Here the CDR3 DNA reads TGTGCCAGCAGTGACTTGCCACTGCGGGAGACCCAGTACTTC. Translation: CASSDLPLRETQYF.

For the CDR3, the DNA is TGTGCCAGCAGCTTAAGCGGGTTGAGCACAGATACGCAGTATTTT. As protein: CASSLSGLSTDTQYF. The chain couples TRBV7-2 to TRBJ2-3, with D perhaps matching TRBD2 (6 bases). Trimming shortened V by 2 bases and J by 0 bases, and 9 bases separated the two germline ends. The V gene's germline CDR1 is SGHTA and CDR2 FQGNSA. CDR3 length: 15 amino acids.

This rearrangement joins TRBV11-3 to TRBJ2-3; D is possibly TRBD2 (6 bases). Per germline, CDR1 SGHNT and CDR2 YENEEA. This CDR3 is 15 amino acids long. Trimming took off 4 bases at V and 6 bases at J, with 17 bases between the two ends. CDR3 sequence: CASSSAFGLADTQYF. In DNA, the CDR3 is TGTGCCAGCAGCTCTGCGTTTGGTCTAGCGGATACGCAGTATTTT.

The chain uses TRBV5-1 and TRBJ1-1; D is ambiguous. The CDR3 has 14 amino acids. CDR1 is SGHRS, CDR2 YFSETQ, per germline. Trimming removed 0 bases from V and 1 base from J, with 7 bases in between. CDR3 coding DNA: TGCGCCAGCAGCTTGGACGGGGAGAACACTGAAGCTTTCTTT. Translation gives CASSLDGENTEAFF.

This chain uses TRBV4-2 with TRBJ2-5, with 7 bases lining up with TRBD2. This CDR3 has 15 residues. V was clipped by 5 bases and J by 3 bases; unmatched bases: 9. Looked up from germline, CDR1 is LGHNA and CDR2 is YNFKEQ. This CDR3 is CASSEGEGRKETQYF. The CDR3 bases are TGTGCCAGCAGCGAAGGGGAGGGGCGGAAAGAGACCCAGTACTTC.

The rearrangement joins TRBV15 to TRBJ2-1, with 8 bases that match TRBD2. Losses at the gene ends were 3 bases for V and 8 bases for J; bases not matched to a gene: 3. Germline V CDR1 and CDR2: LNHNV, YYDKDF (reference sequence). There are 13 residues in the CDR3. The CDR3 loop is CATSRGTSDEQFF. CDR3 in DNA: TGTGCCACCAGCAGGGGGACTAGTGATGAGCAGTTCTTC.